The 14 T cell receptor beta chains reported below all come from one sample, sequenced in a study of blood T cells in healthy people across ages. Together with a sample-barcoded 5' primer, a J-beta primer mix was included in a second PCR lasting roughly 6 to 12 cycles. TCRdb reprocessed the 5' RACE reads via MiXCR and lists one record per CDR3 protein. In the table there are about 1.1 million distinct CDR3 sequences, 30% to 40% of which are singletons. The sample comprised blood. The receptors were sampled from a man aged 18 to 30 in good health.

This clonotype was counted only a few times. V is TRBV10-3 and J is TRBJ2-3; perhaps D is TRBD1 or TRBD2 (5 bases each). V gave up 0 bases and J gave up 6 bases, with 16 bases separating them. This CDR3 is 16 amino acids long. Germline V gives CDR1 ENHRY, CDR2 SYGVKD. In nucleotides, the CDR3 is TGTGCCATCAGTGAGTCGGGGACGGGGACGCGGGATACGCAGTATTTT. This sequence encodes CAISESGTGTRDTQYF.

This clonotype came up a few times. The V call is TRBV27, the J call TRBJ2-3; D tentatively fits TRBD1 or TRBD2 (5 bases each). Per germline, CDR1 MNHEY and CDR2 SMNVEV (reference sequence). The CDR3 has 14 residues. V lost 7 bases to trimming and J lost 1 base, with 12 bases between them. The CDR3 DNA sequence: TGTGCCAGCAAAGGGGAGCCGGGCACAGATACGCAGTATTTT. Translated, it gives CASKGEPGTDTQYF.

This clonotype has just a few counts. V is TRBV4-2 and J is TRBJ1-2; TRBD1 is a possible D gene (6 bases). Trimming removed 1 base from V and 0 bases from J, with 9 bases in between. There are 15 residues in the CDR3. The V gene's germline CDR1 is LGHNA and CDR2 YNFKEQ. The CDR3 DNA sequence: TGTGCCAGCAGCCAAGCAGGGGACTCTAACTATGGCTACACCTTC. Translated: CASSQAGDSNYGYTF.

The chain is built from TRBV12-3 or TRBV12-4 and TRBJ1-6; D may be TRBD1 (5 bases). Trimming pared 3 bases from V and 12 bases from J, leaving 9 bases between. There are 12 residues in the CDR3. DNA for the CDR3: TGTGCCAGCAGTTTCGACAGAGGACCCCTCCACTTT. Its translation is CASSFDRGPLHF.

This clonotype has at least ten counts. The V call is TRBV20-1, the J call TRBJ2-3, with no clear D. In germline, CDR1 is DFQATT, CDR2 SNEGSKA (reference sequence). The CDR3 covers 10 residues. The ends were cut back, 6 bases at V and 5 bases at J, with 6 bases in the middle. The CDR3 spells CSARRDTQYF. The CDR3 DNA is TGCAGTGCCAGGAGAGATACGCAGTATTTT.

This sequence joins TRBV7-8 and TRBJ2-7, with a possible D match to TRBD1 (5 bases). Per germline, CDR1 SGHVS and CDR2 FQNEAQ. The CDR3 spans 16 residues. Between the trimmed V and J ends, which lost 0 bases and 2 bases, there was a span of 14 bases. The CDR3 region has the DNA TGTGCCAGCAGCTTAGCGCAGGGAAAGAAGCCCTACGAGCAGTACTTC. It codes for CASSLAQGKKPYEQYF. The entire variable domain, with the rest obtained from reference TRBV7-8 and TRBJ2-7, is as follows: GAGVSQSPRYKVAKRGQDVALRCDPISGHVSLFWYQQALGQGPEFLTYFQNEAQLDKSGLPSDRFFAERPEGSVSTLKIQRTQQEDSAVYLCASSLAQGKKPYEQYFGPGTRLTVT.

The V gene is TRBV6-7, the J gene TRBJ2-1; the match to TRBD1 covers 7 bases. TRBJ2-7 matches the DNA end more closely, so the J call is doubtful. TRBV6-7 qualifies as an ORF whose function is uncertain. The CDR3 extends over 15 amino acids. CDR3 nucleotide sequence: TGTGCCAGCAGTTACTCACCGGGACAGTACAATGAGCAGTACTTC. This sequence encodes CASSYSPGQYNEQYF.

About this clonotype itself: One base away lies a much larger clone, so this may be a sequencing read error. The genes are TRBV5-1 and TRBJ2-1, with no clear D. There are 12 residues in the CDR3. Germline V gene data show CDR1 as SGHRS and CDR2 as YFSETQ. The V gene lost 6 bases and the J gene lost 9 bases, with 13 bases spanning the gap. CDR3 sequence: CASIFSSLEQFF. In DNA, the CDR3 is TGCGCCAGCATCTTCTCGAGCCTTGAGCAGTTCTTC.

The chain combines TRBV30 with TRBJ1-2; no reliable D call. The germline V gene encodes CDR1 GTSNPN and CDR2 SVGIG (reference sequence). Trimming removed 4 bases from V and 6 bases from J, with 15 bases in between. The CDR3 is 13 residues long. CDR3 sequence (DNA): TGTGCCTGGAAGGGCAAGCTCCCTGATGGCTACACCTTC. Protein: CAWKGKLPDGYTF.

The CDR3 nucleotides read TGTGCCAGCAGCTTCCCAGCAGGTGAGCAGTACTTC. Protein: CASSFPAGEQYF. This chain uses TRBV7-9 with TRBJ2-7, with D unresolved. Looked up from germline, CDR1 is SEHNR and CDR2 is FQNEAQ (reference sequence). The CDR3 extends over 12 amino acids. The V end was cut by 3 bases, the J end by 7 bases, with 10 bases between.

The chain joins TRBV25-1 to TRBJ2-2; D not resolved. The CDR3 is 16 amino acids. Deletions cut 3 bases from V and 7 bases from J, with 18 bases between. CDR1 is MGHDK, CDR2 SYGVNS, per germline. CDR3 in amino acids: CASSESSGAYDGELFF. The CDR3 nucleotides read TGTGCCAGCAGTGAGTCTTCCGGCGCGTACGACGGGGAGCTGTTTTTT.

This sequence joins TRBV18 and TRBJ2-1; D is unclear. The CDR3 covers 13 residues. The germline V and J ends were trimmed by 3 bases and 9 bases, with 12 bases remaining between them. CDR1 and CDR2 from the germline V gene are KGHSH and LQKENI. CDR3 amino acids: CASSPQSDGEQFF. CDR3 in DNA: TGTGCCAGCTCACCCCAATCGGACGGTGAGCAGTTCTTC.

The sample holds many counts of this clonotype. This chain uses TRBV5-1 with TRBJ2-3; 7 bases map to TRBD2. With 2 bases clipped from V and 1 base from J, the junction kept 10 bases outside the gene matches. The CDR3 is 17 amino acids. Germline CDR1 reads SGHRS; CDR2 reads YFSETQ. CDR3 sequence reads: CASSFLAETIRTDTQYF. CDR3 bases: TGCGCCAGCAGCTTCCTAGCGGAGACCATTCGCACAGATACGCAGTATTTT.

The table lists this clonotype with a few counts. The chain carries TRBV7-9 and TRBJ2-6; D is ambiguous. CDR3 length: 20 residues. V lost 4 bases, J lost 0 bases, and 22 bases lay in between. Germline loops: CDR1 SEHNR, CDR2 FQNEAQ (reference sequence). Written as DNA, the CDR3 is TGTGCCAGCAGCTCTACAGCTTTTGATTCCCTGCGCTCTGGGGCCAACGTCCTGACTTTC. Translation gives CASSSTAFDSLRSGANVLTF.